A selection of T cell receptor beta chains follows, all from one sample in a study of cytomegalovirus exposure and HLA in healthy donors. Assay: immunoSEQ multiplex PCR; the TCRdb copy retains only in-frame clones and omits some. Among under 300,000 clones listed, roughly 88% were seen once. The sequenced sample consisted of PBMCs. The receptors originated from a man aged 40-49 years in good health and CMV-seropositive. The CDR3 runs from the conserved cysteine through the conserved F or W. Fields, in order: V gene, J gene, D gene, clone size, CDR3 protein, CDR3 DNA. A D gene is named only where the DNA matches it firmly. Clone size, where shown, is once, few, many, or a class for clones that have expanded.

v_gene: TRBV27; j_gene: TRBJ2-7; d_gene: TRBD2; abundance: NA; CDR3aa: CASSPGLADEQYF; CDR3nt: TGTGCCAGCAGTCCCGGACTAGCGGATGAGCAGTACTTC
v_gene: TRBV7-3; j_gene: TRBJ2-1; d_gene: TRBD2; abundance: NA; CDR3aa: CASGLAGDNEQFF; CDR3nt: TGTGCCAGCGGGCTAGCGGGAGATAATGAGCAGTTCTTC
v_gene: TRBV19; j_gene: TRBJ2-2; d_gene: NA; abundance: few; CDR3aa: CASSSMTRNTGELFF; CDR3nt: TGTGCCAGTAGTTCGATGACTAGAAACACCGGGGAGCTGTTTTTT
v_gene: TRBV29-1; j_gene: TRBJ2-1; d_gene: NA; abundance: NA; CDR3aa: CSVEDGGSPGNEQFF; CDR3nt: TGCAGCGTTGAAGATGGGGGGAGTCCAGGCAATGAGCAGTTCTTC
v_gene: TRBV6-4; j_gene: TRBJ2-3; d_gene: TRBD2; abundance: NA; CDR3aa: CASPLHYRTSGSSDTQYF; CDR3nt: TGTGCCAGCCCCCTACACTACAGGACTAGCGGGAGTTCGGATACGCAGTATTTT
v_gene: TRBV10-3; j_gene: TRBJ2-5; d_gene: TRBD1; abundance: NA; CDR3aa: CASLGTGAKETQYF; CDR3nt: TGTGCCTCGCTAGGGACAGGGGCGAAAGAGACCCAGTACTTC
v_gene: TRBV7-9; j_gene: TRBJ1-1; d_gene: NA; abundance: NA; CDR3aa: CASSPVSGRTEAFF; CDR3nt: TGTGCCAGCAGCCCAGTTTCAGGGCGAACTGAAGCTTTCTTT
v_gene: TRBV4-2; j_gene: TRBJ2-6; d_gene: TRBD1; abundance: NA; CDR3aa: CASSQPGTGAYSGANVLTF; CDR3nt: TGTGCCAGCAGCCAACCAGGGACAGGGGCCTACTCTGGGGCCAACGTCCTGACTTTC
v_gene: TRBV29-1; j_gene: TRBJ2-7; d_gene: TRBD1; abundance: NA; CDR3aa: CSVEAGQGYEQYF; CDR3nt: TGCAGCGTTGAAGCCGGACAGGGGTACGAGCAGTACTTC
v_gene: TRBV5-4; j_gene: TRBJ2-5; d_gene: NA; abundance: NA; CDR3aa: CASSLSRDETQYF; CDR3nt: TGTGCCAGCAGCTTGTCCAGGGATGAGACCCAGTACTTC
v_gene: TRBV27; j_gene: TRBJ2-1; d_gene: TRBD2; abundance: NA; CDR3aa: CASSSPTSETYNEQFF; CDR3nt: TGTGCCAGCAGTTCACCTACTAGCGAGACCTACAATGAGCAGTTCTTC
v_gene: TRBV7-3; j_gene: TRBJ2-7; d_gene: TRBD2; abundance: few; CDR3aa: CASSLGLGPYEQYF; CDR3nt: TGTGCCAGCAGCCTGGGACTAGGGCCCTACGAGCAGTACTTC
v_gene: TRBV29-1; j_gene: TRBJ2-7; d_gene: NA; abundance: NA; CDR3aa: CSVVSQTYEQYF; CDR3nt: TGCAGCGTTGTTAGCCAGACCTACGAGCAGTACTTC
v_gene: TRBV6-5; j_gene: TRBJ2-2; d_gene: NA; abundance: few; CDR3aa: CASSWDTRAGELFF; CDR3nt: TGTGCCAGCAGCTGGGACACCCGGGCCGGGGAGCTGTTTTTT
v_gene: TRBV2; j_gene: TRBJ2-3; d_gene: NA; abundance: NA; CDR3aa: CASSASGARPDTQYF; CDR3nt: TGTGCCAGCAGTGCCTCGGGAGCCCGGCCAGATACGCAGTATTTT
v_gene: TRBV18; j_gene: TRBJ1-1; d_gene: TRBD1; abundance: few; CDR3aa: CASSPPTGGDTEAFF; CDR3nt: TGTGCCAGCTCACCGCCGACAGGGGGCGACACTGAAGCTTTCTTT
v_gene: TRBV5-6; j_gene: TRBJ2-2; d_gene: NA; abundance: NA; CDR3aa: CASSLLATNTGELFF; CDR3nt: TGTGCCAGCAGCCTACTAGCAACTAACACCGGGGAGCTGTTTTTT
v_gene: TRBV27; j_gene: TRBJ2-6; d_gene: NA; abundance: NA; CDR3aa: CASSSAGVGANVLTF; CDR3nt: TGTGCCAGCAGTTCCGCAGGGGTCGGGGCCAACGTCCTGACTTTC
v_gene: TRBV21-1; j_gene: TRBJ1-2; d_gene: NA; abundance: once; CDR3aa: CASSKASTGGDYGYTF; CDR3nt: TGTGCCAGCAGCAAAGCTTCGACAGGGGGCGACTATGGCTACACCTTC
v_gene: TRBV19; j_gene: TRBJ2-5; d_gene: NA; abundance: NA; CDR3aa: CASSRDSPETQYF; CDR3nt: TGTGCCAGTAGTCGTGACAGCCCAGAGACCCAGTACTTC
v_gene: TRBV4-3; j_gene: TRBJ1-2; d_gene: NA; abundance: few; CDR3aa: CASSRGSSYGYTF; CDR3nt: TGCGCCAGCAGCCGCGGGTCCTCTTATGGCTACACCTTC
v_gene: TRBV6-5; j_gene: TRBJ1-4; d_gene: TRBD1; abundance: few; CDR3aa: CASRKTGTAGEKLFF; CDR3nt: TGTGCCAGCAGGAAGACCGGGACAGCCGGAGAAAAACTGTTTTTT
v_gene: TRBV7-9; j_gene: TRBJ2-5; d_gene: NA; abundance: NA; CDR3aa: CASSLLDGGQETQYF; CDR3nt: TGTGCCAGCAGCTTACTTGACGGGGGCCAAGAGACCCAGTACTTC
v_gene: TRBV19; j_gene: TRBJ2-5; d_gene: NA; abundance: NA; CDR3aa: CASSPPTVQETQYF; CDR3nt: TGTGCCAGTAGCCCTCCCACCGTCCAGGAGACCCAGTACTTC
v_gene: TRBV28; j_gene: TRBJ2-1; d_gene: TRBD1; abundance: NA; CDR3aa: CASSFSQGAEQFF; CDR3nt: TGTGCCAGCAGTTTCTCACAGGGGGCCGAGCAGTTCTTC
v_gene: TRBV6-6; j_gene: TRBJ2-7; d_gene: NA; abundance: NA; CDR3aa: CASSFQGSSYEQYF; CDR3nt: TGTGCCAGCAGCTTCCAGGGGAGCTCCTACGAGCAGTACTTC
v_gene: TRBV30; j_gene: TRBJ1-3; d_gene: NA; abundance: NA; CDR3aa: CAWRAGDSSGNTIYF; CDR3nt: TGTGCCTGGAGGGCGGGGGATAGCTCTGGAAACACCATATATTTT
v_gene: TRBV9; j_gene: TRBJ2-1; d_gene: TRBD2; abundance: NA; CDR3aa: CASSVAASGNYNEQFF; CDR3nt: TGTGCCAGCAGCGTAGCGGCTAGCGGGAACTACAATGAGCAGTTCTTC
v_gene: TRBV5-1; j_gene: TRBJ2-5; d_gene: TRBD1; abundance: once; CDR3aa: CASNYKGTEQETQYF; CDR3nt: TGCGCCAGCAACTATAAAGGGACAGAGCAAGAGACCCAGTACTTC
v_gene: TRBV15; j_gene: TRBJ1-1; d_gene: NA; abundance: NA; CDR3aa: CATSRDLPGWNTEAFF; CDR3nt: TGTGCCACCAGCAGAGATTTACCAGGCTGGAACACTGAAGCTTTCTTT
v_gene: TRBV6-6; j_gene: TRBJ2-7; d_gene: NA; abundance: NA; CDR3aa: CASNNRISSSYEQYF; CDR3nt: TGTGCCAGCAATAACAGGATATCGAGCTCCTACGAGCAGTACTTC
v_gene: TRBV28; j_gene: TRBJ2-7; d_gene: NA; abundance: NA; CDR3aa: CASSLLWRAPYEQYF; CDR3nt: TGTGCCAGCAGTTTATTGTGGCGGGCACCCTACGAGCAGTACTTC
v_gene: TRBV7-2; j_gene: TRBJ2-7; d_gene: NA; abundance: few; CDR3aa: CASSLRGGTPSYEQYF; CDR3nt: TGTGCCAGCAGCTTAAGGGGCGGGACCCCCTCCTACGAGCAGTACTTC
v_gene: TRBV4-3; j_gene: TRBJ2-1; d_gene: NA; abundance: NA; CDR3aa: CASSQDFRYYNEQFF; CDR3nt: TGCGCCAGCAGCCAAGATTTCCGTTACTACAATGAGCAGTTCTTC
v_gene: TRBV4-3; j_gene: TRBJ1-3; d_gene: TRBD1; abundance: NA; CDR3aa: CASSHNQGAGNTIYF; CDR3nt: TGCGCCAGCAGCCATAATCAGGGGGCTGGAAACACCATATATTTT
v_gene: TRBV5-1; j_gene: TRBJ1-5; d_gene: TRBD1; abundance: NA; CDR3aa: CASSLVAGGDQPQHF; CDR3nt: TGCGCCAGCAGCTTGGTGGCAGGGGGCGATCAGCCCCAGCATTTT
v_gene: TRBV28; j_gene: TRBJ2-7; d_gene: TRBD2; abundance: NA; CDR3aa: CASPGGGTSYEQYF; CDR3nt: TGTGCCAGCCCTGGGGGGGGGACTTCCTACGAGCAGTACTTC
v_gene: TRBV2; j_gene: TRBJ1-1; d_gene: TRBD1; abundance: few; CDR3aa: CASSAARDSTEAFF; CDR3nt: TGTGCCAGCAGTGCCGCTAGGGACAGTACTGAAGCTTTCTTT
v_gene: TRBV2; j_gene: TRBJ2-1; d_gene: NA; abundance: NA; CDR3aa: CASSLEKDNEQFF; CDR3nt: TGTGCCAGCAGTTTAGAGAAAGACAATGAGCAGTTCTTC
v_gene: TRBV6-5; j_gene: TRBJ1-2; d_gene: TRBD1; abundance: few; CDR3aa: CASSPQGNYGYTF; CDR3nt: TGTGCCAGCAGCCCACAGGGGAACTATGGCTACACCTTC
v_gene: TRBV19; j_gene: TRBJ2-2; d_gene: TRBD1; abundance: once; CDR3aa: CASSRTGGDTGELFF; CDR3nt: TGTGCCAGTAGTCGGACAGGGGGCGACACCGGGGAGCTGTTTTTT
v_gene: TRBV12-2; j_gene: TRBJ2-7; d_gene: NA; abundance: once; CDR3aa: CASRLRLRYEQYF; CDR3nt: TGTGCAAGTCGCTTAAGACTGCGCTACGAGCAGTACTTC
v_gene: TRBV28; j_gene: TRBJ2-1; d_gene: TRBD2; abundance: once; CDR3aa: CASSWGLADYNEQFF; CDR3nt: TGTGCCAGCAGTTGGGGACTAGCGGACTACAATGAGCAGTTCTTC
v_gene: TRBV28; j_gene: TRBJ1-1; d_gene: NA; abundance: NA; CDR3aa: CASTSQGMYTEAFF; CDR3nt: TGTGCCAGCACTTCTCAGGGGATGTACACTGAAGCTTTCTTT